This TCR beta chain comes out of a study of blood T cell repertoires in COVID-19. Contact with a PCR-confirmed or clinician-diagnosed COVID-19 case occurred within 2 weeks of entry. Method: immunoSEQ multiplex PCR; TCRdb's copy keeps in-frame clones and lacks some. The table records approximately 400,000 clones, roughly nine tenths of them present only once. V lost 6 bases and J lost 8, with 19 bases in between. The CDR3 has 14 residues. Germline-derived CDR1 and CDR2 are MDHEN and SYDVKM. V is TRBV28 and J is TRBJ1-2; D might be TRBD1 (5 bases). This clonotype was obtained from a woman aged 40 to 50 who had been exposed to COVID-19. The specimen sequenced was PBMCs or T cells enriched from blood (not recorded which). The CDR3 is CASSPPDSSSGYTF. CDR3 sequence (DNA): TGTGCCAGCAGCCCGCCAGACAGTTCCTCGGGCTACACCTTC.